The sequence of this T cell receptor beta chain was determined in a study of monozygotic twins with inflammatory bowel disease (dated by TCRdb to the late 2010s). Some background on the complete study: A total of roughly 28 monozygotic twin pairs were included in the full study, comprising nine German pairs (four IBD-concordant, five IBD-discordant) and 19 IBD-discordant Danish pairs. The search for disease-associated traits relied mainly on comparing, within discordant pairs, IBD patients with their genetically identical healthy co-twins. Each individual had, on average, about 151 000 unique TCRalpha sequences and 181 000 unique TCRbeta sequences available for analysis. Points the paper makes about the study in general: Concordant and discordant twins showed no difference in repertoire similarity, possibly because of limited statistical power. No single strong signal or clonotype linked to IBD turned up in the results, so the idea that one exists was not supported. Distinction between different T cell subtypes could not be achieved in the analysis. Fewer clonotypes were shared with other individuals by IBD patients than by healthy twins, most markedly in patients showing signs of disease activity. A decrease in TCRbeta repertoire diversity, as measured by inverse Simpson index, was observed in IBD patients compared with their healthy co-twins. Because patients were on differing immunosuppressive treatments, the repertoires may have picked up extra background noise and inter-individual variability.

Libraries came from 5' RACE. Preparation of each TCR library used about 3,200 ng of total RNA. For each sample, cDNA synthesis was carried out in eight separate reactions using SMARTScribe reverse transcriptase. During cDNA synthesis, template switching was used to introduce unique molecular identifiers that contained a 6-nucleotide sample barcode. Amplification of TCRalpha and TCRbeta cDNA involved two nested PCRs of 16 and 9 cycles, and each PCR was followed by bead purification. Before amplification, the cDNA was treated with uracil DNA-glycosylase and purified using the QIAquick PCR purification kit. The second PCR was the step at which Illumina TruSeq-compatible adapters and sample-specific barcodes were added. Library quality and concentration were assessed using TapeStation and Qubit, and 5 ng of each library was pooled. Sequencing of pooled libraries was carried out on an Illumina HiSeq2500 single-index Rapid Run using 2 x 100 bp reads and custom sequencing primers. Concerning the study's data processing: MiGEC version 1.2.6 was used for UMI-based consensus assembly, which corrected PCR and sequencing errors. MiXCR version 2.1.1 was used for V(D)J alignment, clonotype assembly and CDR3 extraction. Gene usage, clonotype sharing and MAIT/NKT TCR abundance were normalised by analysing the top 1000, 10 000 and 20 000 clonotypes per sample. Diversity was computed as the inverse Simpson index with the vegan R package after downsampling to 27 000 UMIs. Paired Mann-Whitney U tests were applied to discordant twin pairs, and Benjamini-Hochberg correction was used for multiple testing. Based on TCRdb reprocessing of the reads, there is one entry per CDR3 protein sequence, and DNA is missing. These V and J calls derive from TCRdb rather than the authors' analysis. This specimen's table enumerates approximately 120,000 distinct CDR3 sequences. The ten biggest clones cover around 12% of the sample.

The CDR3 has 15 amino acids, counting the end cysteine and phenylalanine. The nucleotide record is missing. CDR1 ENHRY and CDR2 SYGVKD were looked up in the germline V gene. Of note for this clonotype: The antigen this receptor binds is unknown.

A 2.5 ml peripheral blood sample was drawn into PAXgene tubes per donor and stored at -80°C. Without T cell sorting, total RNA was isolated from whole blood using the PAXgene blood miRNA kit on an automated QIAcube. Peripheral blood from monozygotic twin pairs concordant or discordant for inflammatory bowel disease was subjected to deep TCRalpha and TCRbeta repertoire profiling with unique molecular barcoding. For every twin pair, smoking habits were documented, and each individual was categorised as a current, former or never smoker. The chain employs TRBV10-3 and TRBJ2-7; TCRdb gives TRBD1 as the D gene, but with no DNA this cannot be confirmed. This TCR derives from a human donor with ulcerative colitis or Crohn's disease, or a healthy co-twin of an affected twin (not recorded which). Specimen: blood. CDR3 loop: CAISEGQGPTYEQYF.